These 14 T cell receptor beta chains originate from one sample sequenced in a study of blood T cell repertoires in COVID-19. The method was immunoSEQ multiplex PCR; TCRdb's version includes in-frame clones alone and lacks a portion of them. The profile shows under 45,000 clones, about 85% of them singletons. Sequences were obtained from peripheral blood. The receptors derive from a man aged 45 to 65 with active COVID-19.

The chain employs TRBV18 and TRBJ2-7; tentatively, D is TRBD2 (6 bases). The V and J ends lost 6 bases and 3 bases respectively, with 15 bases between them. This CDR3 region has 14 residues. Germline V gene sequence: CDR1 KGHSH, CDR2 LQKENI. The DNA of the CDR3 is TGTGCCAGCTCCCCGGACGGGGGAAACTACGAGCAGTACTTC. It is translated as CASSPDGGNYEQYF.

The rearrangement joins TRBV5-1 to TRBJ2-3; a weak D match, TRBD2 (7 bases). V gave up 0 bases and J gave up 1 base, with 15 bases separating them. The CDR3 totals 17 residues. In germline, CDR1 is SGHRS, CDR2 YFSETQ. The CDR3 loop is CASSLGVGGPGTDTQYF. In DNA form, the CDR3 reads TGCGCCAGCAGCTTGGGAGTCGGGGGGCCGGGCACAGATACGCAGTATTTT.

In this sample, this clone turned up once. The chain joins TRBV6-5 to TRBJ2-4; perhaps TRBD1 as D (6 bases). The CDR3 has 15 residues. V dropped 2 bases and J dropped 8 bases, with 16 bases sitting between them. Germline CDR1 and CDR2: MNHEY and SVGAGI. DNA of the CDR3: TGTGCCAGCAGTTACACCCCTTTGGGGGCGGACATTCAGTACTTC. Protein: CASSYTPLGADIQYF.

This chain links TRBV7-9 with TRBJ2-7; perhaps TRBD1 as D (5 bases). CDR1 and CDR2 from the germline V gene are SEHNR and FQNEAQ (reference sequence). The CDR3 runs to 13 residues. Trimming pared 1 base from V and 7 bases from J, leaving 11 bases between. CDR3 bases: TGTGCCAGCAGCTTAGATCAGGGTAGGGAGCAGTACTTC. It is translated as CASSLDQGREQYF.

The rearrangement joins TRBV11-3 to TRBJ1-3; TRBD1 might be the D (5 bases). The V and J ends lost 6 bases and 3 bases respectively, with 9 bases between them. Germline lookup yields CDR1 SGHNT and CDR2 YENEEA. The CDR3 sequence is 13 residues long. CDR3 bases: TGTGCCAGCAGTCAGGGAAATGGAAACACCATATATTTT. It encodes CASSQGNGNTIYF. The full variable domain, in which reference TRBV11-3 and TRBJ1-3 provide the parts outside the CDR3, is EAGVVQSPRYKIIEKKQPVAFWCNPISGHNTLYWYLQNLGQGPELLIRYENEEAVDDSQLPKDRFSAERLKGVDSTLKIQPAELGDSAVYLCASSQGNGNTIYFGEGSWLTVV.

The chain combines TRBV3-1 (or the pseudogene TRBV3-2) with TRBJ1-2; D perhaps matches TRBD1 (5 bases). With 4 bases removed from V and 0 bases from J, the gap between germline ends came to 18 bases. The germline gives CDR1 LGHDT, CDR2 YNNKEL (reference sequence). This CDR3 is built from 17 residues. Here the CDR3 reads CASSPGSGWWANYGYTF. DNA of the CDR3: TGTGCCAGCAGCCCCGGATCAGGGTGGTGGGCTAACTATGGCTACACCTTC.

For this clone: Other DNA sequences in this specimen translate into the identical CDR3. The J gene is TRBJ1-1, the V gene TRBV4-3; D gene unclear. Germline CDR1 LGHNA, CDR2 YSLEER. The CDR3 covers 15 residues. The V end lost 0 bases, the J end lost 5 bases, and 13 bases lay between the germline ends. The CDR3 loop is CASSQDSGVRTEAFF. In DNA form, the CDR3 reads TGCGCCAGCAGCCAAGATAGCGGGGTGCGGACTGAAGCTTTCTTT.

This clone appeared a few times. CDR3 nucleotide sequence: TGTGCCATCAGTAATCCAGGGGCGTCGGGAAACACCATATATTTT. This codes for CAISNPGASGNTIYF. The chain carries TRBV10-3 and TRBJ1-3; weak D call: TRBD1 (6 bases). This CDR3 has 15 residues. Germline CDR1 reads ENHRY; CDR2 reads SYGVKD. V was clipped by 5 bases and J by 4 bases, with 15 bases between them.

This clone was seen a few times. J is TRBJ2-1 and V is TRBV19; maybe TRBD1 (6 bases). Germline V CDR1 and CDR2: LNHDA, SQIVND (reference sequence). The CDR3 loop spans 15 amino acids. Trimming removed 7 bases at V and 5 bases at J, with 18 bases between. The CDR3: CASIPQGKTNNEQFF. CDR3 in DNA: TGTGCCAGTATCCCGCAGGGGAAAACAAACAATGAGCAGTTCTTC.

V and J are TRBV30 and TRBJ2-1; 8 bases map to TRBD2. CDR1 GTSNPN and CDR2 SVGIG come from the germline V gene (reference sequence). The CDR3 covers 14 residues. J was trimmed by 4 bases and V by 2 bases; bases with no gene match: 4. The CDR3 DNA reads as TGTGCCTGGAGTCATAGCGGGACGTACAATGAGCAGTTCTTC. Its translation: CAWSHSGTYNEQFF.

The rearrangement uses TRBV28 and TRBJ2-7, with D perhaps TRBD2 (7 bases). The CDR3 sequence is 16 residues long. Germline CDR1 is MDHEN and CDR2 is SYDVKM. V was shortened by 6 bases and J by 4 bases, with 22 bases between the two germline ends. The CDR3 sequence: CASSPGGGVGLYEQYF. The CDR3 DNA follows: TGTGCCAGCAGCCCCGGAGGGGGGGTGGGGTTGTACGAGCAGTACTTC. Full variable domain (outside the CDR3, taken from reference TRBV28 and TRBJ2-7): DVKVTQSSRYLVKRTGEKVFLECVQDMDHENMFWYRQDPGLGLRLIYFSYDVKMKEKGDIPEGYSVSREKKERFSLILESASTNQTSMYLCASSPGGGVGLYEQYFGPGTRLTVT.

A single count supports this clone. V usage is TRBV6-2 or TRBV6-3 and J usage is TRBJ2-5; no clear D gene. The germline gives CDR1 MNHEY, CDR2 SVGEGT. This CDR3 has 14 residues. The ends were cut back, 4 bases at V and 1 base at J, with 10 bases in the middle. CDR3 coding DNA: TGTGCCAGCAGTTTCCCGCAGTCCCAAGAGACCCAGTACTTC. Translating gives CASSFPQSQETQYF.

The V and J genes are TRBV15 and TRBJ2-3, with 13 bases that match TRBD2. The ends lost 2 bases at V and 6 bases at J; junction bases unmatched: 2. The length of the CDR3 is 15 residues. CDR1 is LNHNV, CDR2 YYDKDF, per germline (reference sequence). For the CDR3, the DNA is TGTGCCACCAGCAGAACTAGCGGGAGGGCCGATACGCAGTATTTT. It encodes CATSRTSGRADTQYF.

The rearrangement joins TRBV3-1 (or the pseudogene TRBV3-2) to TRBJ2-7; TRBD1 agrees at 7 bases. Germline V gives CDR1 LGHDT, CDR2 YNNKEL (reference sequence). V gave up 7 bases and J gave up 4 bases; unmatched junction bases: 7. The CDR3 length is 13 residues. CDR3 DNA sequence: TGTGCCAGCACTCCGACAGGGAAGTACGAGCAGTACTTC. The encoded protein is CASTPTGKYEQYF.